Following are 5 T cell receptor beta chains from one sample sequenced in a study of CD8 T cells in ankylosing spondylitis. One entry per CDR3 protein results from TCRdb running MiXCR on the 5' RACE reads. The sample consists of approximately 150,000 distinct CDR3 sequences, around a tenth of them appearing once. Sequencing used blood, either unsorted or a sorted T cell fraction (not recorded which). The receptors derive from a female donor with ankylosing spondylitis or in good health (not recorded which).

The V call is TRBV3-1, the J call TRBJ2-7; 9 bases are a match to TRBD2. J was trimmed by 2 bases and V by 4 bases; bases with no gene match: 15. There are 18 residues in the CDR3. Germline V lookup: CDR1 LGHDT, CDR2 YNNKEL (reference sequence). For the CDR3, the DNA is TGTGCCAGCAGCCGAGACCTCACCGGCGGGAGGGACCCCTACGAGCAGTACTTC. Translation gives CASSRDLTGGRDPYEQYF.

This clonotype was counted a few times. This chain links TRBV29-1 with TRBJ2-4; 7 bases line up with TRBD2. This CDR3 comprises 14 residues. Germline V gene data show CDR1 as SQVTM and CDR2 as ANQGSEA. The ends lost 6 bases at V and 4 bases at J; junction bases unmatched: 9. CDR3 region: CSVVTWGGKNIQYF. The CDR3 DNA reads TGCAGCGTCGTGACTTGGGGGGGGAAAAACATTCAGTACTTC.

There are a few counts of this clonotype. The chain couples TRBV7-3 to TRBJ2-3; D is ambiguous. Germline CDR1 is SGHTA and CDR2 is FQGTGA. V shed 4 bases and J shed 4 bases, with 15 bases lying between them. This CDR3 is 15 amino acids long. CDR3 in amino acids: CASSSHVGGPDTQYF. In DNA form, the CDR3 reads TGTGCCAGCAGCTCTCATGTTGGCGGACCAGATACGCAGTATTTT.

This rearrangement joins TRBV18 to TRBJ2-1; no clear D. The germline V and J ends were trimmed by 5 bases and 0 bases, with 11 bases remaining between them. The V gene's germline CDR1 is KGHSH and CDR2 LQKENI. The CDR3 has 15 residues. In DNA, the CDR3 is TGTGCCAGCTCATTCAGGCCCAACTCCTACAATGAGCAGTTCTTC. It codes for CASSFRPNSYNEQFF.

This clonotype was found a few times. The rearrangement links TRBV30 to TRBJ2-7; 7 bases line up with TRBD1. This CDR3 has 14 residues. The V segment lost 0 bases and the J segment 4 bases; nucleotides outside the gene matches: 6. The germline V gene has CDR1 GTSNPN and CDR2 SVGIG (reference sequence). CDR3 sequence (DNA): TGTGCCTGGAGTGTAAGGGACAGCTATTACGAGCAGTACTTC. Translated, it gives CAWSVRDSYYEQYF.